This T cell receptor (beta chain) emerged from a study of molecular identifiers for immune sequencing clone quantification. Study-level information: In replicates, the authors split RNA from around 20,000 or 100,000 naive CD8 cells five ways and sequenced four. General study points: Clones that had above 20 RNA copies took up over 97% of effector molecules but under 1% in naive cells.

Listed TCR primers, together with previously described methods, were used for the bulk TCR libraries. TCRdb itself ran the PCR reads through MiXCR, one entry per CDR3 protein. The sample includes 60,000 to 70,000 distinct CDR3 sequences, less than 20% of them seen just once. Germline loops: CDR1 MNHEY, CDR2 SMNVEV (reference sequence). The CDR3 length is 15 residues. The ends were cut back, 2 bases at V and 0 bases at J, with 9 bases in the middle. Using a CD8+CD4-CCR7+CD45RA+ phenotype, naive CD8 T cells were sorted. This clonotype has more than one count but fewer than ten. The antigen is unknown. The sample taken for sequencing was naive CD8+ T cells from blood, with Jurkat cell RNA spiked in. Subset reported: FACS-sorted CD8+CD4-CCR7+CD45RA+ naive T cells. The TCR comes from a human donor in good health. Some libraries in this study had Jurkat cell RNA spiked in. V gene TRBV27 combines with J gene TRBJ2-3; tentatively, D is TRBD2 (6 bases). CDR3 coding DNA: TGTGCCAGCAGTTTAGAGGGGACTAGCACAGATACGCAGTATTTT. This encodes CASSLEGTSTDTQYF.